This TCR beta chain was identified during a study of blood T cell repertoires in COVID-19. Study information: Acute-phase and convalescent COVID-19 samples originated in the United States, Italy and Spain. T cells, B-cell-depleted T cells, or PBMCs supplied cDNA or gDNA.

The protocol was immunoSEQ multiplex PCR, while the TCRdb copy is restricted to in-frame clones and leaves out a portion. The sample has 110,000 or so clones, roughly 85% seen once. Sequenced: peripheral blood. The receptor was derived from a human donor in a cohort sampled during active COVID-19.

The CDR3 DNA sequence: TGCGCCAGCAGCCAGGCTAGCAATCAGCCCCAGCATTTT. It codes for CASSQASNQPQHF. The gene calls are TRBV4-1 and TRBJ1-5; D is uncertain. There are 13 residues in the CDR3. Looked up from germline, CDR1 is MGHRA and CDR2 is YSYEKL. The V and J ends lost 3 bases and 0 bases respectively, with 3 bases between them.